Each of the 7 T cell receptor beta chains below was sequenced from the same sample in a study of blood T cell repertoires in COVID-19. TCRdb's table, derived via immunoSEQ multiplex PCR, lists solely in-frame clones and lacks some. The data show nearly 200,000 clones, around 85% seen once. The sequencing sample was made of peripheral blood. Source of these receptors: a man aged 55 to 70 with COVID-19, enrolled during active disease.

This clone was seen a single time. The CDR3 sequence: CASSVAPGQGITEAFF. Here the CDR3 DNA reads TGTGCCAGCAGCGTTGCGCCCGGACAGGGTATTACTGAAGCTTTCTTT. The chain employs TRBV9 and TRBJ1-1, with TRBD1 identical over 8 bases. J gave up 5 bases and V 2 bases, and 11 bases lay outside the gene matches. The CDR3 contains 16 residues. Germline V lookup: CDR1 SGDLS, CDR2 YYNGEE.

The chain employs TRBV5-1 and TRBJ2-2, with TRBD1 as a possible D gene (6 bases). This CDR3 spans 15 amino acids. Germline V gives CDR1 SGHRS, CDR2 YFSETQ. Trimming left V 5 bases short and J 2 bases short, with 13 bases between. The CDR3 nucleotides read TGCGCCAGCAGACAGGGTGAACGAAACACCGGGGAGCTGTTTTTT. This translates into CASRQGERNTGELFF. Complete variable domain (other parts from reference TRBV5-1 and TRBJ2-2): KAGVTQTPRYLIKTRGQQVTLSCSPISGHRSVSWYQQTPGQGLQFLFEYFSETQRNKGNFPGRFSGRQFSNSRSEMNVSTLELGDSALYLCASRQGERNTGELFFGEGSRLTVL.

The genes are TRBV5-4 and TRBJ1-1, with a possible D match to TRBD1 (6 bases). The ends were cut back, 2 bases at V and 3 bases at J, with 14 bases in the middle. Germline V gene sequence: CDR1 SGHNT, CDR2 YYREEE (reference sequence). The CDR3 has 15 residues. The CDR3 is CASSFTGQRDTEAFF. CDR3 coding DNA: TGTGCCAGCAGCTTCACAGGGCAGAGAGACACTGAAGCTTTCTTT.

This clone turned up a few times. The rearrangement uses TRBV7-9 and TRBJ1-2; D perhaps matches TRBD1 (6 bases). Trimming removed 5 bases at V and 3 bases at J, with 19 bases between. This CDR3 spans 16 amino acids. Germline V CDR1 and CDR2: SEHNR, FQNEAQ (reference sequence). CDR3 in DNA: TGTGCCAGCAGCCCGACGGCGGGGGCCCTGTACTATGGCTACACCTTC. Translating gives CASSPTAGALYYGYTF.

V gene TRBV14 combines with J gene TRBJ2-3; D may be TRBD1 (5 bases). Per germline, CDR1 SGHDN and CDR2 FVKESK. The CDR3 is 16 amino acids. Trimming took off 4 bases at V and 1 base at J, with 15 bases between the two ends. CDR3 coding DNA: TGTGCCAGCAGCCGAATCCAGGGTCAGGGCACAGATACGCAGTATTTT. Translating gives CASSRIQGQGTDTQYF.

The rearrangement joins TRBV10-3 to TRBJ1-1; 7 bases align to TRBD1. Trimming took 6 bases from V and 1 from J; bases not matched to a gene: 5. This CDR3 is built from 14 residues. Germline CDR1 reads ENHRY; CDR2 reads SYGVKD. In nucleotides, the CDR3 is TGTGCCATCAGGAATGGACAGGAGAACACTGAAGCTTTCTTT. Its translation: CAIRNGQENTEAFF.

The rearrangement links TRBV14 to TRBJ1-1; D is ambiguous. The ends were cut back, 3 bases at V and 1 base at J, with 9 bases in the middle. Germline CDR1 and CDR2: SGHDN and FVKESK. The CDR3 is 14 residues long. CDR3 sequence reads: CASSQGRRNTEAFF. The CDR3 DNA is TGTGCCAGCAGCCAGGGGAGGAGGAACACTGAAGCTTTCTTT.